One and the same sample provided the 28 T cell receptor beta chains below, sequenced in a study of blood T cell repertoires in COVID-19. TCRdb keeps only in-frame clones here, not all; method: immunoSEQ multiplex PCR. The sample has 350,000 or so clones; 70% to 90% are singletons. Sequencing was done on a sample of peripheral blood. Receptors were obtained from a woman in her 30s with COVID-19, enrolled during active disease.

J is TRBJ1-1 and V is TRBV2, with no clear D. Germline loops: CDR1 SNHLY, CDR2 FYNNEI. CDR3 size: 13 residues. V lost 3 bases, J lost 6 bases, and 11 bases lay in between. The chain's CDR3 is CASSDLREAEAFF. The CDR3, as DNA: TGTGCCAGCAGTGACCTAAGAGAGGCTGAAGCTTTCTTT.

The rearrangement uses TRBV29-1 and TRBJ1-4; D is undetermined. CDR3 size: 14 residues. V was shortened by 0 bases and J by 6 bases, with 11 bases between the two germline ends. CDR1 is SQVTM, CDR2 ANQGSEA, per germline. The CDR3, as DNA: TGCAGCGTTGAAGACCTGGGCGCGCATGAAAAACTGTTTTTT. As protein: CSVEDLGAHEKLFF.

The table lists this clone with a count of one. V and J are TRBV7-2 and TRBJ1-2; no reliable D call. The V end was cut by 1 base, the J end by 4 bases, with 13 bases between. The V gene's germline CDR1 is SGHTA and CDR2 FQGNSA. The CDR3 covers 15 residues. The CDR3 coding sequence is TGTGCCAGCAGCTTAGGCCTGGTTACAGTCTATGGCTACACCTTC. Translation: CASSLGLVTVYGYTF.

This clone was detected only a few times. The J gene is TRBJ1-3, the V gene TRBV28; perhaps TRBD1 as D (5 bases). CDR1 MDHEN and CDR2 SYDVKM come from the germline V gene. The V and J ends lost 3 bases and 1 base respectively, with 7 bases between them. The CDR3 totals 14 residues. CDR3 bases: TGTGCCAGCAGTTTTAGGGGATCTGGAAACACCATATATTTT. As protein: CASSFRGSGNTIYF.

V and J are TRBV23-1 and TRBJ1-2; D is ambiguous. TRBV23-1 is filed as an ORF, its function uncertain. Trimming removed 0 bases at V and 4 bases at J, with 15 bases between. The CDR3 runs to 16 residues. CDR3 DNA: TGCGCCAGCAGTCAATCAGGAGAGGGTAGTACCTATGGCTACACCTTC. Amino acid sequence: CASSQSGEGSTYGYTF.

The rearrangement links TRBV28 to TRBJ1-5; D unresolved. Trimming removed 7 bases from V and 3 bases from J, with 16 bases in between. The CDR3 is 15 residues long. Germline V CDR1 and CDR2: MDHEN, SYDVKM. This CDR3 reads CASIDWGGFNQPQHF. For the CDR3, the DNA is TGTGCCAGCATCGACTGGGGAGGGTTCAATCAGCCCCAGCATTTT.

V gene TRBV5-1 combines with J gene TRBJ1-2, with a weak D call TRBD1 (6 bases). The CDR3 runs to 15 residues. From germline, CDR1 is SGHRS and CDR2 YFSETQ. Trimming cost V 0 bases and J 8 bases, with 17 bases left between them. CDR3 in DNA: TGCGCCAGCAGCTTGGGGACAGTTTTTGCTCACGGCTACACCTTC. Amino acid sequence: CASSLGTVFAHGYTF.

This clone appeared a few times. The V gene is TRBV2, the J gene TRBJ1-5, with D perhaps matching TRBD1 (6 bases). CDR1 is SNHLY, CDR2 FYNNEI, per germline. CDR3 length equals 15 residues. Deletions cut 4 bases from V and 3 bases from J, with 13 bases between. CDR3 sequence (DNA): TGTGCCAGCAGTGGCGGGGGCTCTCACAATCAGCCCCAGCATTTT. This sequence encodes CASSGGGSHNQPQHF.

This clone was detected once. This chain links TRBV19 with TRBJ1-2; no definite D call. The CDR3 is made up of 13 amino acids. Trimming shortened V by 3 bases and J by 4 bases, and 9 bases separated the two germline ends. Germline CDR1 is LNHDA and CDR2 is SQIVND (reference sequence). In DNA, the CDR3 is TGTGCCAGTAGTATCCCAGTCTCCTATGGCTACACCTTC. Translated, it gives CASSIPVSYGYTF.

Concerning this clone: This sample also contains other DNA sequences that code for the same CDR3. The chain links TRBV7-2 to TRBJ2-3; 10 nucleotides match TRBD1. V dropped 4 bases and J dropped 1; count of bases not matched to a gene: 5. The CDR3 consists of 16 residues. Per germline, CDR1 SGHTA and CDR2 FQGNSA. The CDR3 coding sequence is TGTGCCAGCAGCTCCTCCGGGACAGGGGGCACAGATACGCAGTATTTT. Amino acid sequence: CASSSSGTGGTDTQYF.

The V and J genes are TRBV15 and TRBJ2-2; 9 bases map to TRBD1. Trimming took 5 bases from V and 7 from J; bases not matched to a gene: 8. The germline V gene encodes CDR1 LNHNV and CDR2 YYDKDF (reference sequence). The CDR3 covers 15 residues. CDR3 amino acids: CATSDRGAGIGELFF. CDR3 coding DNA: TGTGCCACCAGCGACAGGGGGGCAGGAATCGGGGAGCTGTTTTTT.

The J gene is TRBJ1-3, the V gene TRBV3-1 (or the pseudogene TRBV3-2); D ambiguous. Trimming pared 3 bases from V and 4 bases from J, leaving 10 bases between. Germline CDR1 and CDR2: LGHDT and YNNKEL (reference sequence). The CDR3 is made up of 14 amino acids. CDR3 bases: TGTGCCAGCAGCCATTCGGACTTCGGAAACACCATATATTTT. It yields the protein CASSHSDFGNTIYF.

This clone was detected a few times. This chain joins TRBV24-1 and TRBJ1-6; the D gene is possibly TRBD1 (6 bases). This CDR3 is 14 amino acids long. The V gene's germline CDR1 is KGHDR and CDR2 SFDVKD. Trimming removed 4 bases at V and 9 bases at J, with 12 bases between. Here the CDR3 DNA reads TGTGCCACCAGTGAGGGGGCGGATGGTTCACCCCTCCACTTT. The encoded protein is CATSEGADGSPLHF.

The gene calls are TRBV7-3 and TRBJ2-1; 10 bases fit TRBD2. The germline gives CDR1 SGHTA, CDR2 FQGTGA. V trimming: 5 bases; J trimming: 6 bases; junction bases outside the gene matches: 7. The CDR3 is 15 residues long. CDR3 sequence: CASSPSGGAFNEQFF. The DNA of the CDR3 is TGTGCCAGCAGCCCCAGCGGGGGGGCATTCAATGAGCAGTTCTTC.

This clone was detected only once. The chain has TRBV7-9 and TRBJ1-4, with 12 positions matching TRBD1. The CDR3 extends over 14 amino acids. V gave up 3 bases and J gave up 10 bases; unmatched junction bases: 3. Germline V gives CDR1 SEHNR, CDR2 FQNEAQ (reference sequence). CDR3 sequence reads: CASSLGTGGAKLFF. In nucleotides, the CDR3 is TGTGCCAGCAGCTTGGGGACAGGGGGCGCAAAACTGTTTTTT.

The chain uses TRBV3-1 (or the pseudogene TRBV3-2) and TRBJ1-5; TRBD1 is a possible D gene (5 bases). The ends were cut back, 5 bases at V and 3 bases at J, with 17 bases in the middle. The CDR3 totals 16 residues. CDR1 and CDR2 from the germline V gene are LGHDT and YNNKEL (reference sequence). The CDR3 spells CASSTLSRQHNQPQHF. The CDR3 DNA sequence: TGTGCCAGCAGCACCCTTTCTCGACAGCACAATCAGCCCCAGCATTTT.

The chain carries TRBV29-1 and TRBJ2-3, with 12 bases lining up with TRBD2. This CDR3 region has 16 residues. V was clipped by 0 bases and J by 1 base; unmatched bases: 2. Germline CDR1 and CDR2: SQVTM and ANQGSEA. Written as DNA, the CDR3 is TGCAGCGTTGAAGAAAGACTAGCGGGGGGCACAGATACGCAGTATTTT. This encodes CSVEERLAGGTDTQYF.

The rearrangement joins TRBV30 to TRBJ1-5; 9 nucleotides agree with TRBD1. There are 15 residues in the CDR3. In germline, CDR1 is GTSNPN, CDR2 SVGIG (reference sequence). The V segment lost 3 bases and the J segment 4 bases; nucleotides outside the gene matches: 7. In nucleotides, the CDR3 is TGTGCCTGGAGCACCGGGACAGGGAGGAATCAGCCCCAGCATTTT. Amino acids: CAWSTGTGRNQPQHF.

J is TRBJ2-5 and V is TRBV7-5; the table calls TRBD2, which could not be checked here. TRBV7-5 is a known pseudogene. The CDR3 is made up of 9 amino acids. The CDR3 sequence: CVRWETQYF. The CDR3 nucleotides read TGTGTCCGGTGGGAGACCCAGTACTTC.

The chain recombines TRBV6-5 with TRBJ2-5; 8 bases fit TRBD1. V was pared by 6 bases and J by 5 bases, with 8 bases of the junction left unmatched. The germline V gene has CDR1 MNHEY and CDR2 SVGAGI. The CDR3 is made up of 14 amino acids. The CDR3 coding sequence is TGTGCCAGCAGCGACAGGGGAGGTATGGAGACCCAGTACTTC. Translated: CASSDRGGMETQYF.

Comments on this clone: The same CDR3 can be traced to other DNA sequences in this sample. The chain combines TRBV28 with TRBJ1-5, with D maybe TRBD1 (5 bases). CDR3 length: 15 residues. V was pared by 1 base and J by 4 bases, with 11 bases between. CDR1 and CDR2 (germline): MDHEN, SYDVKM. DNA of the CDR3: TGTGCCAGCAGTTTATCCAGGGTTGGGAATCAGCCCCAGCATTTT. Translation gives CASSLSRVGNQPQHF. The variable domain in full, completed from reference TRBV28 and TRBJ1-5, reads DVKVTQSSRYLVKRTGEKVFLECVQDMDHENMFWYRQDPGLGLRLIYFSYDVKMKEKGDIPEGYSVSREKKERFSLILESASTNQTSMYLCASSLSRVGNQPQHFGDGTRLSIL.

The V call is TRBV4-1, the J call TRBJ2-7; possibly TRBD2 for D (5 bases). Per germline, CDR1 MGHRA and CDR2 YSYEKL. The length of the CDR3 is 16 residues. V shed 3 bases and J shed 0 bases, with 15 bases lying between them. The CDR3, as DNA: TGCGCCAGCAGCCAGGGGATCGAGGGTGTCTCCTACGAGCAGTACTTC. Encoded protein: CASSQGIEGVSYEQYF.

The CDR3 loop is CASSLEASGGASTGELFF. For the CDR3, the DNA is TGTGCCAGCAGCTTAGAGGCTAGCGGGGGGGCCTCCACCGGGGAGCTGTTTTTT. V gene TRBV7-6 combines with J gene TRBJ2-2; 12 nucleotides align to TRBD2. V trimming: 1 base; J trimming: 4 bases; junction bases outside the gene matches: 7. From germline, CDR1 is SGHVS and CDR2 FNYEAQ. The CDR3 is 18 amino acids.

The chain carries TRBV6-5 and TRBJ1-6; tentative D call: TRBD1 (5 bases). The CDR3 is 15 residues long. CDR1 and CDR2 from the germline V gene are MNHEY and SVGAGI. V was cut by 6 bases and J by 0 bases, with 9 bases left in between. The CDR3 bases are TGTGCCAGCAGGGCAGGGATCTCCTATAATTCACCCCTCCACTTT. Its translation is CASRAGISYNSPLHF.

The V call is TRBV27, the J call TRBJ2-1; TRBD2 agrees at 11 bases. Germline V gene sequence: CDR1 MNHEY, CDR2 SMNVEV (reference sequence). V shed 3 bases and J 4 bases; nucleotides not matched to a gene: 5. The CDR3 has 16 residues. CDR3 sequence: CASSFLRTSGYNEQFF. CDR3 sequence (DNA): TGTGCCAGCAGTTTTCTAAGGACTAGCGGGTACAATGAGCAGTTCTTC.

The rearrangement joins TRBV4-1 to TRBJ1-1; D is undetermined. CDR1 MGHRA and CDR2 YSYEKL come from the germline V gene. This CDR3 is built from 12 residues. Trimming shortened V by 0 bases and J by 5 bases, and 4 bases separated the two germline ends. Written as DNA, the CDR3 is TGCGCCAGCAGCCAAGATCGGACTGAAGCTTTCTTT. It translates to CASSQDRTEAFF.

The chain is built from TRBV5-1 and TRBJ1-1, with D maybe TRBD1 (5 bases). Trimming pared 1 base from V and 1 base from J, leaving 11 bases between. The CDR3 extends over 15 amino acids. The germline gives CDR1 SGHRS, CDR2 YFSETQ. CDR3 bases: TGCGCCAGCAGCTTGTGGGGGGGTCGGAACACTGAAGCTTTCTTT. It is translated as CASSLWGGRNTEAFF.

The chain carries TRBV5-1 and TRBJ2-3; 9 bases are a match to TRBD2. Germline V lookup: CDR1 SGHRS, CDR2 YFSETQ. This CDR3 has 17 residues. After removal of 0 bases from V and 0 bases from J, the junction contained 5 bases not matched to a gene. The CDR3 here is CASSLGSSGGSTDTQYF. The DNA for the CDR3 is TGCGCCAGCAGCTTGGGTAGTAGCGGGGGCAGCACAGATACGCAGTATTTT.